This T cell receptor (beta chain) was documented in a study of beta chain features in type 1 diabetes. Points from the study as a whole: Type 1 diabetes patients had TCRB CDR3s that were shorter (moderately but significantly so) in all four CD4+ subsets. The VDJ junctions of type 1 diabetes patients carried fewer insertions and more deletions.

Germline CDR1 SGHDT, CDR2 YYEEEE. The CDR3 runs to 14 residues. V was clipped by 4 bases and J by 5 bases; unmatched bases: 8. This clone came up a few times. The antigen is unknown. Expressed TCRB transcripts got sequenced, as all isolated RNA was reverse transcribed. Deep immunoSEQ sequencing covered naive, central memory and regulatory T cell samples. Sequencing was performed with immunoSEQ multiplex PCR; in TCRdb, only in-frame clones are kept and a portion is missing. Of roughly 250,000 clones listed, 20% were seen once; the top ten hold 0.028%. This clonotype was sampled from a woman aged 40-49 years with type 1 diabetes. The sample consisted of naive CD4+ T cells from blood. The chain couples TRBV5-6 to TRBJ1-1; 7 bases map to TRBD1. DNA of the CDR3: TGTGCCAGCAGCCGCCTTGACAGGGAGACTGAAGCTTTCTTT. Residues: CASSRLDRETEAFF.